The 19 T cell receptor beta chains in this list originate from one sample, sequenced in a study of shared clonotypes between healthy human individuals. Sequencing used immunoSEQ multiplex PCR; TCRdb keeps in-frame clones, though not all of them. The sample includes over a million clones, approximately 72% of them seen just once. Sequencing used memory CD4+ T cells sorted from blood. The subset was: CD45RA-negative fraction. The receptors stem from a young man in good health.

The chain is built from TRBV19 and TRBJ1-5; D is perhaps TRBD1 (5 bases). The CDR3 runs 14 residues. Germline values: CDR1 LNHDA, CDR2 SQIVND (reference sequence). V was shortened by 7 bases and J by 9 bases, with 19 bases between the two germline ends. DNA of the CDR3: TGTGCCAGTAAGCTGACAAGAGATGGGGGGCCCCAGCATTTT. Translating it yields CASKLTRDGGPQHF. Drawing the rest from reference TRBV19 and TRBJ1-5, the complete variable domain is DGGITQSPKYLFRKEGQNVTLSCEQNLNHDAMYWYRQDPGQGLRLIYYSQIVNDFQKGDIAEGYSVSREKKESFPLTVTSAQKNPTAFYLCASKLTRDGGPQHFGDGTRLSIL.

The chain joins TRBV18 to TRBJ2-3; the match to TRBD2 covers 11 bases. The CDR3 consists of 14 residues. CDR1 and CDR2 (germline): KGHSH, LQKENI. The junction had 4 bases not matched to a gene; V was cut back by 5 bases and J by 6 bases. CDR3 coding DNA: TGTGCCAGCTCAAGGACTAGCGGGCTCGATACGCAGTATTTT. This translates into CASSRTSGLDTQYF. Filled out from reference TRBV18 and TRBJ2-3, the complete variable domain reads NAGVMQNPRHLVRRRGQEARLRCSPMKGHSHVYWYRQLPEEGLKFMVYLQKENIIDESGMPKERFSAEFPKEGPSILRIQQVVRGDSAAYFCASSRTSGLDTQYFGPGTRLTVL.

The rearrangement joins TRBV18 to TRBJ1-4, with D perhaps matching TRBD1 (6 bases). Germline lookup yields CDR1 KGHSH and CDR2 LQKENI. This CDR3 is 12 amino acids long. Trimming stripped 5 bases from V and 14 bases from J, with 15 bases between. The CDR3 DNA sequence: TGTGCCAGCTCAGCACAACAGGGCATTCTGTTTTTT. Its translation is CASSAQQGILFF.

This clone came up once. CDR3 sequence: CASSLVTYEQYF. The CDR3 nucleotides are TGTGCCAGCTCTTTAGTCACCTACGAGCAGTACTTC. The chain combines TRBV18 with TRBJ2-7; the D is unclear. The CDR3 is made up of 12 amino acids. CDR1 is KGHSH and CDR2 is LQKENI in the germline V gene. Trimming pared 6 bases from V and 2 bases from J, leaving 8 bases between.

Concerning this clone: Additional DNA sequences in this sample encode the identical CDR3. The CDR3 loop reads CSARGEETQYF. In nucleotides, the CDR3 is TGCAGTGCTCGGGGGGAAGAGACCCAGTACTTC. The chain recombines TRBV20-1 with TRBJ2-5; 7 bases match TRBD2. Germline V gene sequence: CDR1 DFQATT, CDR2 SNEGSKA (reference sequence). The CDR3 covers 11 residues. V trimming: 5 bases; J trimming: 3 bases; junction bases outside the gene matches: 0.

The CDR3 sequence: CASSAGGLAGGSAYEQYF. For the CDR3, the DNA is TGCGCCAGCAGCGCTGGGGGACTAGCGGGAGGGTCGGCCTACGAGCAGTACTTC. V usage is TRBV10-1 and J usage is TRBJ2-7; 16 positions match TRBD2. With 6 bases clipped from V and 2 bases from J, the junction kept 10 bases outside the gene matches. From germline, CDR1 is WNHNN and CDR2 SYGVQD (reference sequence). This CDR3 has 18 amino acids.

The chain recombines TRBV19 with TRBJ2-7; TRBD1 matches 7 bases. Germline CDR1 reads LNHDA; CDR2 reads SQIVND (reference sequence). Germline trimming cut 5 bases from V and 6 bases from J; bases unmatched to any gene: 1. This CDR3 contains 11 residues. The CDR3 spells CASSDRAEQYF. The CDR3, as DNA: TGTGCCAGTAGTGACAGGGCCGAGCAGTACTTC.

Remarks on this clone: A single base separates this from a much larger clone, so it may be a read error. The CDR3 nucleotides read TGTGCCAGCAGACCCGGACAGGGGAACACTGAAGCTTTCTTT. Translation gives CASRPGQGNTEAFF. The chain links TRBV2 to TRBJ1-1, with 8 positions matching TRBD1. CDR3 size: 14 residues. Looked up from germline, CDR1 is SNHLY and CDR2 is FYNNEI. After removal of 6 bases from V and 1 base from J, the junction contained 4 bases not matched to a gene.

The chain is built from TRBV28 and TRBJ2-3, with D maybe TRBD1 (6 bases). Trimming shortened V by 6 bases and J by 2 bases, and 12 bases separated the two germline ends. Germline V lookup: CDR1 MDHEN, CDR2 SYDVKM. The length of the CDR3 is 14 residues. The chain's CDR3 is CASSLRGTTDTQYF. CDR3 DNA sequence: TGTGCCAGCAGCCTCAGGGGCACCACAGATACGCAGTATTTT.

The chain joins TRBV5-1 to TRBJ1-1; D is undetermined. The CDR3 loop spans 13 amino acids. The V end was cut by 4 bases, the J end by 1 base, with 8 bases between. Germline CDR1 and CDR2: SGHRS and YFSETQ. The CDR3 sequence is CASSRNSNTEAFF. The CDR3 nucleotides are TGCGCCAGCAGCCGGAATTCGAACACTGAAGCTTTCTTT.

The chain links TRBV10-2 to TRBJ2-5; D gene ambiguous. V shed 10 bases and J shed 7 bases, with 22 bases lying between them. The CDR3 runs to 14 residues. The germline CDR1 and CDR2 sequences are WSHSY and SAAADI. The DNA of the CDR3 is TGCGCCACCAATCCCTCGGGTAGTCACACGACCCAGTACTTC. This codes for CATNPSGSHTTQYF.

This clone was detected once. DNA of the CDR3: TGTGCCAGCAGCGGACGGGACAGGGTTTTCACAGATACGCAGTATTTT. Its translation is CASSGRDRVFTDTQYF. This rearrangement joins TRBV11-2 to TRBJ2-3; 9 bases line up with TRBD1. The CDR3 sequence is 16 residues long. Trimming cost V 5 bases and J 2 bases; bases outside gene matches: 8. The germline gives CDR1 SGHAT, CDR2 FQNNGV.

This chain uses TRBV28 with TRBJ2-6; 9 bases map to TRBD1. The junction had 8 bases not matched to a gene; V was cut back by 7 bases and J by 7 bases. Germline V gives CDR1 MDHEN, CDR2 SYDVKM. The CDR3 is 15 amino acids. CDR3: CASITTGQGANVLTF. For the CDR3, the DNA is TGTGCCAGCATCACCACGGGACAGGGAGCCAACGTCCTGACTTTC.

As for this clone: Other DNA sequences in this sample translate to the same CDR3. The rearrangement uses TRBV20-1 and TRBJ2-7, with D maybe TRBD1 (6 bases). CDR1 and CDR2 (germline): DFQATT, SNEGSKA (reference sequence). This CDR3 comprises 11 residues. V was cut by 6 bases and J by 3 bases, with 9 bases left in between. CDR3 region: CSAKDSYEQYF. CDR3 bases: TGCAGTGCAAAGGACAGCTACGAGCAGTACTTC.

The chain is built from TRBV30 and TRBJ2-4; no firm D call. The CDR3 covers 13 residues. Germline V gene data show CDR1 as GTSNPN and CDR2 as SVGIG (reference sequence). V lost 7 bases, J lost 1 base, and 11 bases lay in between. CDR3 sequence (DNA): TGTGCCTCACTCCGTGGGGCCAAAAACATTCAGTACTTC. This translates into CASLRGAKNIQYF. Full variable domain (remainder filled in from reference TRBV30 and TRBJ2-4): SQTIHQWPATLVQPVGSPLSLECTVEGTSNPNLYWYRQAAGRGLQLLFYSVGIGQISSEVPQNLSASRPQDRQFILSSKKLLLSDSGFYLCASLRGAKNIQYFGAGTRLSVL.

The V and J genes are TRBV10-3 and TRBJ1-5; possible D gene TRBD1, 6 bases. Germline V gene data show CDR1 as ENHRY and CDR2 as SYGVKD. V was cut by 3 bases and J by 7 bases, with 10 bases left in between. The CDR3 runs 13 residues. CDR3 sequence: CAISDGQGQPQHF. CDR3 DNA: TGTGCCATCAGTGACGGCCAGGGGCAGCCCCAGCATTTT.

V usage is TRBV5-1 and J usage is TRBJ1-5, with a possible D match to TRBD1 (5 bases). The V end lost 0 bases, the J end lost 5 bases, and 12 bases lay between the germline ends. Germline CDR1 is SGHRS and CDR2 is YFSETQ. The length of the CDR3 is 15 residues. The CDR3 region has the DNA TGCGCCAGCAGCTTGGAGTCAGGACAAGATCAGCCCCAGCATTTT. Amino acid sequence: CASSLESGQDQPQHF.

The chain is built from TRBV14 and TRBJ1-2, with D perhaps matching TRBD1 (5 bases). With 0 bases removed from V and 3 bases from J, the gap between germline ends came to 8 bases. The CDR3 runs to 14 residues. The V gene's germline CDR1 is SGHDN and CDR2 FVKESK. CDR3 nucleotides: TGTGCCAGCAGCCAAGAGGGACGGGACTATGGCTACACCTTC. It specifies CASSQEGRDYGYTF.

The chain couples TRBV7-9 to TRBJ1-1; D not resolved. The germline gives CDR1 SEHNR, CDR2 FQNEAQ (reference sequence). The CDR3 spans 14 residues. V was pared by 4 bases and J by 6 bases, with 15 bases between. As DNA, the CDR3 is TGTGCCAGCAGCTATAGGACGGATTTCGCTGAAGCTTTCTTT. Protein: CASSYRTDFAEAFF.